The source of this T cell receptor (beta chain) is a study of PD-L1 blockade in urothelial cancer. Time point in this sample: pretreatment peripheral blood. The protocol was immunoSEQ multiplex PCR, while the TCRdb copy is restricted to in-frame clones and leaves out a portion. In the table there are about 53,000 clones, 87% of which are singletons. This CDR3 comprises 14 residues. Trimming shortened V by 3 bases and J by 3 bases, and 11 bases separated the two germline ends. Germline CDR1 is LGHNA and CDR2 is YSLEER. The receptor was derived from an older woman with urothelial cancer. The gene calls are TRBV4-3 and TRBJ1-2, with no clear D. This specimen consisted of PBMCs, obtained around atezolizumab (anti-PD-L1) treatment. CDR3 residues: CASSQAVADYGYTF. The DNA of the CDR3 is TGCGCCAGCAGCCAGGCCGTTGCGGACTATGGCTACACCTTC.